These 26 T cell receptor beta chains were sequenced from one sample in a study of T cells after yellow fever vaccination (dated by TCRdb to the late 2010s). Library preparation was by 5' RACE. Sequenced using an Illumina NovaSeq 6000. TCRdb handled the public reads itself, with Q25 trimming in fastp and clone calling in MiXCR, and kept productive beta chains. When rows share a CDR3 protein, they turn into one entry using the most common DNA and genes. The sample table holds about 430,000 distinct CDR3 sequences, of which approximately 18% were seen once. 18% of the sample comes from the top ten. The treatment or condition label, as the study defines it: live attenuated yellow fever vaccine strain. Material: PBMCs, obtained before the yellow fever booster vaccination. The receptors here all came from a man younger than 30 who received the YFV17D yellow fever vaccine.

This clonotype has ten or more counts. The J gene is TRBJ2-3, the V gene TRBV5-1; no clear D gene. Trimming took 4 bases from V and 3 from J, leaving 18 bases between them. Germline CDR1 SGHRS, CDR2 YFSETQ. CDR3 length equals 16 residues. The CDR3 DNA is TGCGCCAGCAGCGCCGGTCTCTCCTTCGCGACAGATACGCAGTATTTT. Encoded protein: CASSAGLSFATDTQYF.

This sequence joins TRBV7-2 and TRBJ2-1, with D hard to call. V dropped 2 bases and J dropped 0 bases, with 14 bases sitting between them. Looked up from germline, CDR1 is SGHTA and CDR2 is FQGNSA. The CDR3 spans 17 residues. In DNA, the CDR3 is TGTGCCAGCAGCTTAAATGGTATGGAGAGCTCCTACAATGAGCAGTTCTTC. Amino acid sequence: CASSLNGMESSYNEQFF.

The V call is TRBV6-5, the J call TRBJ1-1, with a tentative D call TRBD1 (5 bases). V was shortened by 0 bases and J by 6 bases, with 14 bases between the two germline ends. The CDR3 has 15 amino acids. Per germline, CDR1 MNHEY and CDR2 SVGAGI. CDR3 DNA: TGTGCCAGCAGTTACTCGTCAGGGTGGGTCGCTGAAGCTTTCTTT. Translated, it gives CASSYSSGWVAEAFF.

This clonotype has only a few counts. The chain has TRBV7-6 and TRBJ1-2; 10 bases align to TRBD1. Germline CDR1 reads SGHVS; CDR2 reads FNYEAQ. The CDR3 contains 14 residues. Unmatched junction bases numbered 6, after V lost 1 base and J lost 10 bases. Here the CDR3 DNA reads TGTGCCAGCAGCTTAGGGTCTGGACAGGGGGACTACACCTTC. Its protein is CASSLGSGQGDYTF. Full variable domain (remainder filled in from reference TRBV7-6 and TRBJ1-2): GAGVSQSPRYKVTKRGQDVALRCDPISGHVSLYWYRQALGQGPEFLTYFNYEAQQDKSGLPNDRFSAERPEGSISTLTIQRTEQRDSAMYRCASSLGSGQGDYTFGSGTRLTVV.

Many counts were recorded for this clonotype. CDR3 sequence (DNA): TGCAGCGTGGGGGGGGACACCTCCTACAATGAGCAGTTCTTC. This codes for CSVGGDTSYNEQFF. V is TRBV29-1 and J is TRBJ2-1, with D perhaps matching TRBD2 (7 bases). Germline CDR1 is SQVTM and CDR2 is ANQGSEA. The CDR3 runs 14 residues. Trimming removed 6 bases from V and 0 bases from J, with 12 bases in between.

Ten or more counts support this clonotype. The chain joins TRBV4-3 to TRBJ2-7; D is possibly TRBD2 (5 bases). The length of the CDR3 is 15 residues. Germline CDR1 reads LGHNA; CDR2 reads YSLEER. Trimming pared 3 bases from V and 1 base from J, leaving 13 bases between. CDR3 loop: CASSQASGWSYEQYF. The CDR3 nucleotides are TGCGCCAGCAGCCAGGCCAGCGGTTGGTCCTACGAGCAGTACTTC.

This clonotype was picked up a small number of times. Written as DNA, the CDR3 is TGTGCCAGCAGCACCAGACTAGCGGGCCAGAGTGATACGCAGTATTTT. Protein: CASSTRLAGQSDTQYF. The V and J genes are TRBV7-6 and TRBJ2-3; 10 bases map to TRBD2. The CDR3 loop spans 16 amino acids. The V and J ends lost 5 bases and 6 bases, in that order; junction bases with no gene match: 11. The V gene's germline CDR1 is SGHVS and CDR2 FNYEAQ.

The rearrangement uses TRBV7-2 and TRBJ1-1; D is uncertain. V shed 7 bases and J shed 1 base, with 16 bases lying between them. The germline V gene has CDR1 SGHTA and CDR2 FQGNSA. The CDR3 is 15 residues long. CDR3 in DNA: TGTGCCAGCAACGTTGTGGCAGCGGGGAACACTGAAGCTTTCTTT. Protein: CASNVVAAGNTEAFF.

The rearrangement uses TRBV5-1 and TRBJ2-2; D not resolved. Germline lookup yields CDR1 SGHRS and CDR2 YFSETQ. Trimming removed 5 bases from V and 3 bases from J, with 8 bases in between. This CDR3 spans 13 amino acids. DNA of the CDR3: TGCGCCAGCAGAATTGTCGACACCGGGGAGCTGTTTTTT. It is translated as CASRIVDTGELFF.

This clonotype was recorded a few times. This sequence joins TRBV18 and TRBJ2-7; 15 bases match TRBD2. Germline V gene lookup returns CDR1 KGHSH and CDR2 LQKENI. J lost 2 bases, V lost 8 bases, and 7 bases had no gene match. The CDR3 has 16 residues. Here the CDR3 DNA reads TGTGCCAGCGCTATGGGACTAGCGGGGGGTACCTACGAGCAGTACGTC. As protein: CASAMGLAGGTYEQYV.

The chain employs TRBV7-9 and TRBJ1-1; D remains unclear. CDR1 SEHNR and CDR2 FQNEAQ come from the germline V gene (reference sequence). Trimming removed 5 bases at V and 1 base at J, with 8 bases between. CDR3 length: 13 residues. CDR3 in DNA: TGTGCCAGCAGCAGCAGGAGGAACACTGAAGCTTTCTTT. It encodes CASSSRRNTEAFF.

The chain uses TRBV6-5 and TRBJ2-1, with D possibly being TRBD1 or TRBD2 (5 bases each). CDR1 is MNHEY, CDR2 SVGAGI, per germline. Trimming shortened V by 2 bases and J by 3 bases, and 17 bases separated the two germline ends. The CDR3 runs 17 residues. The DNA for the CDR3 is TGTGCCAGCAGTTACGGGGACCACGGAGGTCTCTACAATGAGCAGTTCTTC. It translates to CASSYGDHGGLYNEQFF.

This clonotype was observed a handful of times. The chain links TRBV4-2 to TRBJ2-5, with D tentatively TRBD2 (6 bases). V was shortened by 0 bases and J by 1 base, with 18 bases between the two germline ends. Germline values: CDR1 LGHNA, CDR2 YNFKEQ. CDR3 length equals 18 residues. CDR3 DNA sequence: TGTGCCAGCAGCCAAGATCGAGACACGGGGGACCTCCAAGAGACCCAGTACTTC. Translating gives CASSQDRDTGDLQETQYF.

The rearrangement joins TRBV20-1 to TRBJ1-4, with D unclear. The CDR3 totals 12 residues. Germline V gives CDR1 DFQATT, CDR2 SNEGSKA (reference sequence). Trimming removed 6 bases at V and 3 bases at J, with 8 bases between. In DNA, the CDR3 is TGCAGTGCAAAAGGACCTAATGAAAAACTGTTTTTT. Its translation: CSAKGPNEKLFF.

In its sample, this clonotype was seen a few times. The chain couples TRBV20-1 to TRBJ2-7; no firm D call. CDR3 size: 13 residues. Per the germline V gene, CDR1 is DFQATT and CDR2 is SNEGSKA (reference sequence). V was trimmed by 1 base and J by 4 bases, leaving 11 bases between them. The CDR3 nucleotides are TGCAGTGCTAGAGGACCTGTGTGGTACGAGCAGTACTTC. Residues: CSARGPVWYEQYF.

This clonotype was seen many times. The chain links TRBV6-5 to TRBJ2-3; D is uncertain. Trimming removed 4 bases at V and 0 bases at J, with 11 bases between. Germline CDR1 is MNHEY and CDR2 is SVGAGI. CDR3 length equals 15 residues. For the CDR3, the DNA is TGTGCCAGCAGTTTGCGACACTCTAGCACAGATACGCAGTATTTT. Translated: CASSLRHSSTDTQYF.

This clonotype was observed a single time. The chain carries TRBV14 and TRBJ1-5, with D hard to call. Trimming took off 6 bases at V and 7 bases at J, with 13 bases between the two ends. The CDR3 loop spans 13 amino acids. Germline V lookup: CDR1 SGHDN, CDR2 FVKESK. CDR3 amino acids: CASSRQFGQPQHF. The CDR3 DNA follows: TGTGCCAGCAGTCGACAATTTGGACAGCCCCAGCATTTT.

In its sample, this clonotype was seen a few times. This rearrangement joins TRBV29-1 to TRBJ1-1, with 11 bases aligning to TRBD1. There are 14 residues in the CDR3. J lost 10 bases, V lost 7 bases, and 14 bases had no gene match. CDR1 and CDR2 from the germline V gene are SQVTM and ANQGSEA. The DNA of the CDR3 is TGCAGCGAATATGGACAGGGGGCGCAAGTATTAGCTTTCTTT. Translating it yields CSEYGQGAQVLAFF.

The V and J genes are TRBV7-6 and TRBJ2-1, with D hard to call. In germline, CDR1 is SGHVS, CDR2 FNYEAQ. This CDR3 contains 14 residues. The V and J ends lost 4 bases and 5 bases respectively, with 12 bases between them. CDR3 loop: CASSSPRRDNEQFF. In DNA, the CDR3 is TGTGCCAGCAGCTCCCCCCGGAGAGACAATGAGCAGTTCTTC.

J is TRBJ2-7 and V is TRBV6-1, with D perhaps matching TRBD1 (6 bases). Germline CDR1 reads MNHNS; CDR2 reads SASEGT. The CDR3 extends over 13 amino acids. Trimming shortened V by 5 bases and J by 4 bases, and 12 bases separated the two germline ends. The chain's CDR3 is CASSIRTEYEQYF. CDR3 nucleotide sequence: TGTGCCAGCAGTATCCGGACAGAATACGAGCAGTACTTC.

The sample holds a few counts of this clonotype. The chain links TRBV10-3 to TRBJ2-1, with D perhaps TRBD1 or TRBD2 (5 bases each). V lost 3 bases and J lost 5, with 8 bases in between. Germline V gives CDR1 ENHRY, CDR2 SYGVKD. This CDR3 is 13 amino acids long. Written as DNA, the CDR3 is TGTGCCATCAGTGATGGGACCAACAATGAGCAGTTCTTC. This translates into CAISDGTNNEQFF.

The chain has TRBV7-9 and TRBJ2-5; no firm D call. The V end lost 7 bases, the J end lost 7 bases, and 19 bases lay between the germline ends. The V gene's germline CDR1 is SEHNR and CDR2 FQNEAQ (reference sequence). There are 14 residues in the CDR3. The DNA for the CDR3 is TGTGCCAGCACCATAAGCACAGCCGATGTGACCCAGTACTTC. It encodes CASTISTADVTQYF.

This clonotype came up many times. CDR3 DNA: TGCAGTGCGACCGACTTCTTACAGGGGTTGAGTCAGCCCCAGCATTTT. This gives the protein CSATDFLQGLSQPQHF. This chain links TRBV20-1 with TRBJ1-5, with 7 bases identical to TRBD1. Germline V gene sequence: CDR1 DFQATT, CDR2 SNEGSKA (reference sequence). V shed 6 bases, J shed 6 bases, and the junction held 17 bases outside the gene matches. The CDR3 has 16 amino acids.

This clonotype was seen more than once but under ten times. The rearrangement links TRBV4-1 to TRBJ2-7; TRBD1 agrees at 9 bases. The germline V gene has CDR1 MGHRA and CDR2 YSYEKL. The J segment lost 1 base and the V segment lost 5 bases, leaving 3 bases of the junction unmatched. CDR3 length: 14 residues. This CDR3 reads CASSGGTGSYEQYF. CDR3 DNA: TGCGCCAGCAGCGGGGGGACAGGGTCCTACGAGCAGTACTTC.

The chain has TRBV27 and TRBJ2-1, with D hard to call. The CDR3 spans 13 residues. Trimming cost V 6 bases and J 4 bases, with 10 bases left between them. Germline-derived CDR1 and CDR2 are MNHEY and SMNVEV (reference sequence). The CDR3 sequence: CASSRRVYNEQFF. The CDR3 nucleotides are TGTGCCAGCAGCAGAAGGGTGTACAATGAGCAGTTCTTC.

The chain combines TRBV12-3 or TRBV12-4 with TRBJ2-2; TRBD1 matches at 8 bases. V shed 4 bases, J shed 3 bases, and the junction held 4 bases outside the gene matches. CDR3 length: 15 residues. As DNA, the CDR3 is TGTGCCAGCAGTTCAGGGGGCATGGACACCGGGGAGCTGTTTTTT. As protein: CASSSGGMDTGELFF.